The entry below describes one T cell receptor beta chain. What it recognizes is unknown. Germline V gene lookup returns CDR1 LNHDA and CDR2 SQIVND (reference sequence). The trim removed 5 bases at V and 1 base at J, leaving 4 bases unmatched. This CDR3 is built from 14 residues. The PCR was carried out with 60 Vbeta primers and 13 Jbeta primers. TCRdb keeps only in-frame clones here, not all; method: immunoSEQ multiplex PCR. The sample shows some 180,000 clones, roughly 82% of them seen only once. The data were taken from a study of cytomegalovirus exposure and HLA in healthy donors. Donors counted as nominally healthy when sampled, yet unrecorded immune exposures were likely. The study, taken as a whole, reports: Trimming of TCR beta V- and J-genes showed a link, identified in a later analysis, to a missense DCLRE1C variant. Researchers left out some V segments, among them TRBV6-2 and TRBV6-3, as indistinguishable.

This TCR came from a man between 40 and 49 years old in good health and CMV-seronegative. J is TRBJ1-2 and V is TRBV19, with 7 bases identical to TRBD1. Sequencing was carried out using PBMCs. CDR3 DNA sequence: TGTGCCAGTAGTTCCGGACAGGTTAACTATGGCTACACCTTC. Protein: CASSSGQVNYGYTF. Full variable domain (outside the CDR3, taken from reference TRBV19 and TRBJ1-2): DGGITQSPKYLFRKEGQNVTLSCEQNLNHDAMYWYRQDPGQGLRLIYYSQIVNDFQKGDIAEGYSVSREKKESFPLTVTSAQKNPTAFYLCASSSGQVNYGYTFGSGTRLTVV.